The T cell receptor beta chain described here comes from a study of beta chain features in type 1 diabetes. Findings of the study overall: Within patients, naive, central memory and Treg TCRB repertoires seemed more similar than within healthy donors.

The whole isolated RNA underwent reverse transcription, so sequencing captured expressed TCRB transcripts. The protocol was immunoSEQ multiplex PCR, while the TCRdb copy is restricted to in-frame clones and leaves out a portion. The sample lists 860,000 or so clones, roughly 17% occurring once. On this clone itself: No antigen is known for it. The same CDR3 can be traced to other DNA sequences in this sample.

Isolation of CD4+ naive, central memory, regulatory and stem cell-like memory cells was achieved by sorting via CD45RO/CCR7/CD25/CD127/CD95/CD27. Sorting gave populations that all exceeded 98% purity. V shed 3 bases, J shed 1 base, and the junction held 5 bases outside the gene matches. The CDR3 is 16 residues long. CDR1 and CDR2 (germline): ENHRY, SYGVKD. Sequencing input: naive CD4+ T cells from blood. The sequence came from a woman aged 18-35 years in good health. The chain uses TRBV10-3 and TRBJ2-7; 11 bases agree with TRBD2. The DNA of the CDR3 is TGTGCCATCAGTGACCCCGGGACTAGCGGTTCCTACGAGCAGTACTTC. It is translated as CAISDPGTSGSYEQYF.